These 5 T cell receptor beta chains came from one sample sequenced in a study of cytomegalovirus exposure and HLA in healthy donors (dated by TCRdb to between 2016 and 2019). Libraries came from the immunoSEQ multiplex PCR assay. TCRdb took over this immuneACCESS table, retaining in-frame rearrangements with V and J assigned. Such tables are incomplete; in checked studies, under half of the missing clones stem from an unresolved V gene, and the remainder is unexplained. The sample contains under 150,000 clones, 91% of them found a single time. The ten largest make up 0.6% to 0.8% of the sample. Sequenced: PBMCs. All receptors come from a man between 18 and 35 years old in good health and CMV-seronegative.

This chain connects TRBV10-3 to TRBJ1-3; possibly TRBD1 for D (5 bases). Germline CDR1 is ENHRY and CDR2 is SYGVKD. This CDR3 has 16 amino acids. V lost 7 bases to trimming and J lost 0 bases, with 16 bases between them. The CDR3 sequence is CAITPARGGSGNTIYF. The CDR3 DNA follows: TGTGCCATCACCCCCGCGAGGGGAGGCTCTGGAAACACCATATATTTT.

The chain carries TRBV2 and TRBJ2-3, with 8 bases aligning to TRBD1. Germline CDR1 reads SNHLY; CDR2 reads FYNNEI. The ends lost 5 bases at V and 5 bases at J; junction bases unmatched: 3. The CDR3 contains 13 residues. For the CDR3, the DNA is TGTGCCAGCAGTAAAGACAGGGGAGATACGCAGTATTTT. This encodes CASSKDRGDTQYF.

The chain couples TRBV27 to TRBJ1-4; 7 bases are a match to TRBD1. From germline, CDR1 is MNHEY and CDR2 SMNVEV (reference sequence). V lost 6 bases, J lost 5 bases, and 9 bases stayed unmatched. The CDR3 runs to 15 residues. This CDR3 reads CASRPLTGWNEKLFF. In nucleotides, the CDR3 is TGTGCCAGCAGACCCCTGACAGGGTGGAATGAAAAACTGTTTTTT.

The J gene is TRBJ1-4, the V gene TRBV5-1, with TRBD1 matching over 8 bases. CDR1 is SGHRS and CDR2 is YFSETQ in the germline V gene. The CDR3 has 13 amino acids. V lost 3 bases and J lost 7; bases outside the gene matches: 2. The CDR3 sequence is CASSWTGTEKLFF. CDR3 DNA sequence: TGCGCCAGCAGCTGGACAGGGACTGAAAAACTGTTTTTT.

The chain recombines TRBV6-1 with TRBJ1-2; D is possibly TRBD1 (6 bases). Germline V gene data show CDR1 as MNHNS and CDR2 as SASEGT. The CDR3 is made up of 14 amino acids. The ends were cut back, 6 bases at V and 4 bases at J, with 15 bases in the middle. The CDR3 DNA is TGTGCCAGCAGCGGAGACTGGGGGCCCTATGGCTACACCTTC. This encodes CASSGDWGPYGYTF.